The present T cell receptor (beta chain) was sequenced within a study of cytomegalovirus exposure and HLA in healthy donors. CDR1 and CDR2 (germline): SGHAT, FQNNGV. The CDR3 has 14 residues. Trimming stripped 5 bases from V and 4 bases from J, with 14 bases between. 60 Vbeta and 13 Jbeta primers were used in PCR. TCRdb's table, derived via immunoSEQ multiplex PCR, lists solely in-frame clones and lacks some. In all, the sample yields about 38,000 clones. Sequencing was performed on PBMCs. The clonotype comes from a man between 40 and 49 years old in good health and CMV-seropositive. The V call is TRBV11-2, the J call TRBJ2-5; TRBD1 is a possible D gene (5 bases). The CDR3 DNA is TGTGCCAGCAGCACCTCCAGACAGTTAGAGACCCAGTACTTC. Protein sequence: CASSTSRQLETQYF.